Listed here are 5 T cell receptor beta chains from one sample, sequenced in a study of OX40 agonist ivuxolimab in advanced cancers. The method was the immunoSEQ multiplex PCR assay. TCRdb limited this immuneACCESS table to in-frame rearrangements with V and J called. A share of clones is missing; checked studies link under half to unresolved V genes, and the rest is unexplained. The sample profile shows tens of thousands of clones; less than 85% of them were found once. The ten most abundant clones make up 0.4% to 0.55% of the sample. The specimen was CD4+ or CD8+ T cells sorted from blood, collected in a trial of the OX40 agonist ivuxolimab. These receptors were obtained from an adult with an advanced solid tumor such as melanoma, head and neck, liver or kidney cancer.

V is TRBV28 and J is TRBJ2-1; 7 bases map to TRBD2. Germline lookup yields CDR1 MDHEN and CDR2 SYDVKM. Unmatched junction bases numbered 4, after V lost 7 bases and J lost 10 bases. This CDR3 spans 11 amino acids. The CDR3 sequence is CASTGRKEQFF. The CDR3 nucleotides read TGTGCCAGCACCGGGAGGAAAGAGCAGTTCTTC.

This sequence joins TRBV28 and TRBJ1-3; no clear D. The CDR3 is 14 residues long. Germline V gene data show CDR1 as MDHEN and CDR2 as SYDVKM. The germline V and J ends were trimmed by 7 bases and 3 bases, with 13 bases remaining between them. CDR3 in DNA: TGTGCCAGCACCCCTGGCGGCAGTGGAAACACCATATATTTT. It codes for CASTPGGSGNTIYF.

V and J are TRBV18 and TRBJ2-5, with D tentatively TRBD1 (5 bases). Deletions cut 1 base from V and 5 bases from J, with 17 bases between. Germline V gene lookup returns CDR1 KGHSH and CDR2 LQKENI. This CDR3 region has 16 residues. The CDR3 DNA reads TGTGCCAGCTCACCACTTTCCGTTGGGGCCGGGGAGACCCAGTACTTC. As protein: CASSPLSVGAGETQYF.

CDR3 in amino acids: CASTILPGQGHQPQHF. The CDR3, as DNA: TGTGCCAGTACCATCTTACCGGGACAGGGGCATCAGCCCCAGCATTTT. This chain links TRBV19 with TRBJ1-5; 10 nucleotides align to TRBD1. This CDR3 contains 16 residues. Germline V gene data show CDR1 as LNHDA and CDR2 as SQIVND (reference sequence). The J segment lost 5 bases and the V segment lost 7 bases, leaving 11 bases of the junction unmatched.

The rearrangement links TRBV5-8 to TRBJ1-3; D is uncertain. CDR1 and CDR2 (germline): SGHTS, YDEGEE. This CDR3 is 11 amino acids long. V lost 7 bases and J 8 bases, leaving 10 bases between the germline ends. CDR3 in amino acids: CASGKAYTIYF. The CDR3 coding sequence is TGTGCCAGCGGGAAGGCGTACACCATATATTTT.